The source of this T cell receptor (beta chain) is a study of blood T cells in healthy people across ages. A sample-barcoded 5' primer and a J-beta primer mix were used in a second PCR of about 6 to 11 cycles. TCRdb re-derived calls from the 5' RACE reads in MiXCR, one entry per CDR3 protein. The table includes fewer than 800,000 distinct CDR3 sequences, approximately 25% detected once. V was trimmed by 7 bases and J by 4 bases, leaving 20 bases between them. The CDR3 sequence is 17 residues long. This clonotype was counted between two and nine times. These data were likewise used in another study, on T cells of mothers and their children.

Sequenced sample: blood. This sequence originates from a boy aged 5-17 years in good health. V is TRBV12-3 or TRBV12-4 and J is TRBJ2-6, with D perhaps matching TRBD2 (6 bases). The CDR3 DNA sequence: TGTGCCAGCACTACCCCCTTGGGAGGATCCGGGGCCAACGTCCTGACTTTC. Translation: CASTTPLGGSGANVLTF.